The T cell receptor (beta chain) under discussion was sequenced for a study of cytomegalovirus exposure and HLA in healthy donors. Across the whole study: Membership in the Caucasian-associated ancestry cluster was found for around 81% of a few hundred genotyped donors.

60 Vbeta and 13 Jbeta primers were used in PCR. Assay used: immunoSEQ multiplex PCR; TCRdb lists only in-frame clones, some missing. The sample carries about 190,000 clones, over 60% recorded once. The CDR3 is made up of 14 amino acids. Germline V gene lookup returns CDR1 SGDLS and CDR2 YYNGEE. The receptor comes from a woman aged 35 to 49 in good health and CMV-seronegative. Sequencing was done on a sample of PBMCs. V gene TRBV9 combines with J gene TRBJ2-5; D perhaps matches TRBD2 (5 bases). The DNA end is more similar to TRBJ2-7, so the J call may be wrong. The CDR3 DNA sequence: TGTGCCAGCAGCCGGGTCGGCGGGTCCTACGAGCAGTACTTC. Amino acid sequence: CASSRVGGSYEQYF.